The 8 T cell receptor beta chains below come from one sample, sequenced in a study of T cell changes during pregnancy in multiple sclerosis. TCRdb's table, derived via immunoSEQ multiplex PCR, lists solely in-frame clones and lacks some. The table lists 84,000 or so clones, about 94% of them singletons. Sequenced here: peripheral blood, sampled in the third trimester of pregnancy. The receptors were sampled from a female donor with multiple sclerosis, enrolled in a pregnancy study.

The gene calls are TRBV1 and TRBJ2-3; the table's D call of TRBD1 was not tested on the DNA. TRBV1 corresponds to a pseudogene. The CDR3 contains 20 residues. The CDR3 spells CTSSQARTRTADRGPQAQYF. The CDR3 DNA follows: TGCACCAGCAGCCAAGCCCGGACAAGAACGGCGGACAGGGGCCCGCAAGCGCAGTATTTT.

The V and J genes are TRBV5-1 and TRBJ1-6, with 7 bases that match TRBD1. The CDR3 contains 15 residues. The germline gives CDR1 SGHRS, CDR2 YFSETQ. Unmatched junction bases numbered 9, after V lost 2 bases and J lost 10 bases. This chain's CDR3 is CASSLSGTERSPLHF. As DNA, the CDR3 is TGCGCCAGCAGCTTATCCGGGACAGAGAGATCACCCCTCCACTTT. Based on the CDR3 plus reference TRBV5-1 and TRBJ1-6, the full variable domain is KAGVTQTPRYLIKTRGQQVTLSCSPISGHRSVSWYQQTPGQGLQFLFEYFSETQRNKGNFPGRFSGRQFSNSRSEMNVSTLELGDSALYLCASSLSGTERSPLHFGNGTRLTVT.

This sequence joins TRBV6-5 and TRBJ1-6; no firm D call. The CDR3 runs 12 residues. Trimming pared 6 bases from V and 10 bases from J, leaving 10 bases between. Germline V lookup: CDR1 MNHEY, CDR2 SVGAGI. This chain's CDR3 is CASRRERSPLHF. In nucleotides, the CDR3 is TGTGCCAGCAGGAGAGAGAGGTCACCCCTCCACTTT.

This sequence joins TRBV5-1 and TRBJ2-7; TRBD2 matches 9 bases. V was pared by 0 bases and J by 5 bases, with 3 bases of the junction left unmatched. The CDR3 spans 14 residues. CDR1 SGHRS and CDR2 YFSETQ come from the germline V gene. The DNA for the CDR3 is TGCGCCAGCAGCTTGGCACTAGCGGGCGACGAGCAGTACTTC. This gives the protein CASSLALAGDEQYF.

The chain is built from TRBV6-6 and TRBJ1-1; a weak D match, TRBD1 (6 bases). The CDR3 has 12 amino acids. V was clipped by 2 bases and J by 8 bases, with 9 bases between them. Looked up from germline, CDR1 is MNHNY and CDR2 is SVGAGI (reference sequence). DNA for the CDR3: TGTGCCAGCAGTTACGAGGGGGTCGAAGCTTTCTTT. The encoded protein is CASSYEGVEAFF.

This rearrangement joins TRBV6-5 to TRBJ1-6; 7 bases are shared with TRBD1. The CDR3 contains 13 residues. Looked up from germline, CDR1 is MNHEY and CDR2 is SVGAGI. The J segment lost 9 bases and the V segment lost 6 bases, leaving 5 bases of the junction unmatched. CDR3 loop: CASRHDRASPLHF. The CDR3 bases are TGTGCCAGCAGGCACGACAGGGCTTCACCCCTCCACTTT.

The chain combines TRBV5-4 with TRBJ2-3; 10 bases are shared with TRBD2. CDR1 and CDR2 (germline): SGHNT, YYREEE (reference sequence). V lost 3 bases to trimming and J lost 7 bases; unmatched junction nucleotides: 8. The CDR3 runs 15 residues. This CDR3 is CASSSPSGGWNTQYF. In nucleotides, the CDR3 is TGTGCCAGCAGCTCCCCTAGCGGGGGATGGAATACGCAGTATTTT.

The CDR3 DNA sequence: TGTGCCAGCAGCGACGGGACAGGCGTCTATGGCTACACCTTC. This gives the protein CASSDGTGVYGYTF. The chain carries TRBV13 and TRBJ1-2, with 8 bases matching TRBD1. The CDR3 is 14 residues long. CDR1 is PRHDT, CDR2 FYEKMQ, per germline (reference sequence). The V gene end was trimmed by 5 bases and the J gene end by 4 bases; junction bases not matched to a gene: 6.